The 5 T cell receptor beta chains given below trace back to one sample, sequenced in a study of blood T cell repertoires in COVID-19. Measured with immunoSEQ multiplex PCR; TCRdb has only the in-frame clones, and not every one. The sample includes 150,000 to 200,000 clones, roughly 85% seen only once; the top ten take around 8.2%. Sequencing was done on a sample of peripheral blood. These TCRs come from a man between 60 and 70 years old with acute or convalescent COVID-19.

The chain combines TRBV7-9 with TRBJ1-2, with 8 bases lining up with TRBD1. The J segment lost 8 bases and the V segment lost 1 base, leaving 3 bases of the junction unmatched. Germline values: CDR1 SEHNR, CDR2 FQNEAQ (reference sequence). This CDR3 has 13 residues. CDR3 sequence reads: CASSLVGQGGYTF. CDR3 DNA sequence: TGTGCCAGCAGCTTAGTCGGACAGGGAGGCTACACCTTC.

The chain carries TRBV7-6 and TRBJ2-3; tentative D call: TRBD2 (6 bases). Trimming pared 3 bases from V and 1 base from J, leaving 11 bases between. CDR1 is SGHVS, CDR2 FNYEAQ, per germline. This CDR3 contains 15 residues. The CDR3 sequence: CASSFWGGGTDTQYF. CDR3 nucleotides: TGTGCCAGCAGCTTCTGGGGAGGAGGCACAGATACGCAGTATTTT.

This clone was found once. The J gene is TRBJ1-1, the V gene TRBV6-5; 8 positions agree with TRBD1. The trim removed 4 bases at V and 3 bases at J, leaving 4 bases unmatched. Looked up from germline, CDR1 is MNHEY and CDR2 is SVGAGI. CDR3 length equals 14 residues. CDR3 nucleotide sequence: TGTGCCAGCAGTTCTACAGGGGGTTACACTGAAGCTTTCTTT. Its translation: CASSSTGGYTEAFF.

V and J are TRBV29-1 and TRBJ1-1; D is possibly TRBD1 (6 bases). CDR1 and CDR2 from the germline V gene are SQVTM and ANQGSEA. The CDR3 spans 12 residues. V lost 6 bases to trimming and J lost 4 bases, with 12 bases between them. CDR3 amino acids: CSVVTGITEAFF. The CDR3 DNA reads TGCAGCGTCGTTACAGGGATCACTGAAGCTTTCTTT.

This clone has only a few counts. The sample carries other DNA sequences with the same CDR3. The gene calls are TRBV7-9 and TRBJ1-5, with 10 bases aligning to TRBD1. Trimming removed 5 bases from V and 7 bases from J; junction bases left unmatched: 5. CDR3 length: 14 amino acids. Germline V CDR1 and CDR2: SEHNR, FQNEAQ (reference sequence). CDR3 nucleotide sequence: TGTGCCAGCAGCGAAGGACAGGGGGGACAGCCCCAGCATTTT. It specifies CASSEGQGGQPQHF.